This section outlines one TCR beta chain sequence together with its context. Its matching antigen is unknown. Study-level findings and limits: Greatest tumor Treg TCR overlap was with tumor naive CD4+ cells.

MiXCR was run by TCRdb on the 5' RACE reads, yielding one entry per CDR3 protein. The sample has 62,000 or so distinct CDR3 sequences, under 35% seen once; the top ten hold 2% to 2.5%. The CDR3 has 14 amino acids. V lost 6 bases and J lost 2; bases outside the gene matches: 6. The V gene's germline CDR1 is GTSNPN and CDR2 SVGIG (reference sequence). The chain carries TRBV30 and TRBJ2-2; TRBD2 aligns across 7 bases. The sequencing sample was made of tumor-infiltrating naive CD4+ T cells sorted from the breast tumor. Subset denoted: naive CD4+ T cells, CD4+CD45RA+CD25-. The receptor's source is a female donor with breast cancer. The CDR3 protein is CACHGTTNTGELFF. The CDR3 DNA reads TGTGCCTGCCACGGGACTACAAACACCGGGGAGCTGTTTTTT. Looking up the rest from reference TRBV30 and TRBJ2-2 gives the full variable domain: SQTIHQWPATLVQPVGSPLSLECTVEGTSNPNLYWYRQAAGRGLQLLFYSVGIGQISSEVPQNLSASRPQDRQFILSSKKLLLSDSGFYLCACHGTTNTGELFFGEGSRLTVL.